This TCR beta chain is from a study of long-term antiretroviral therapy in people with HIV. Among participants with HIV, every one received treatment in the United States. Investigators performed immunoSEQ version v3.0 at survey level. Clones were sequenced by immunoSEQ multiplex PCR, and TCRdb holds only the in-frame ones, with some missing. Among about 12,000 clones, about nine tenths were seen once, and the ten largest hold roughly 21%. Germline V gene lookup returns CDR1 LNHDA and CDR2 SQIVND (reference sequence). The ends were cut back, 3 bases at V and 9 bases at J, with 12 bases in the middle. This CDR3 has 13 residues.

This TCR was sampled from a woman between 35 and 50 years old with HIV. The chain couples TRBV19 to TRBJ1-5, with D perhaps matching TRBD1 (6 bases). This sample comprised unsorted PBMCs, obtained 2.1 years after starting antiretroviral therapy. The CDR3 is CASSIGGRGPQHF. The CDR3, as DNA: TGTGCCAGTAGTATCGGGGGGCGCGGGCCCCAGCATTTT.